The 26 T cell receptor beta chains presented below share a single source sample, sequenced in a study of blood T cell repertoires in COVID-19. Sequenced by immunoSEQ multiplex PCR; TCRdb stores in-frame clones only, minus some. The repertoire holds roughly 100,000 clones, more than 70% seen once, with 4.8% in the top ten. Material for sequencing was peripheral blood. The origin of the receptors is a woman older than 75 with active COVID-19.

The rearrangement uses TRBV24-1 and TRBJ1-2, with TRBD1 as a possible D gene (5 bases). The germline gives CDR1 KGHDR, CDR2 SFDVKD. Deletions cut 4 bases from V and 4 bases from J, with 15 bases between. The CDR3 contains 15 residues. The CDR3 DNA sequence: TGTGCCACCAGTGACTCCAGGGCGTCGAGCTATGGCTACACCTTC. It encodes CATSDSRASSYGYTF.

J is TRBJ2-7 and V is TRBV12-2; the table's D call, TRBD2, has no DNA check behind it. TRBV12-2 represents a pseudogene. The CDR3 runs to 17 residues. This CDR3 reads CASRLALTGGPVYEQYF. The CDR3 region has the DNA TGTGCAAGTCGCTTAGCGCTCACGGGAGGGCCGGTATACGAGCAGTACTTC.

The chain combines TRBV6-6 with TRBJ2-7; weak D call: TRBD1 (5 bases). Germline loops: CDR1 MNHNY, CDR2 SVGAGI (reference sequence). The CDR3 is made up of 13 amino acids. Deletions cut 5 bases from V and 2 bases from J, with 10 bases between. The CDR3 region has the DNA TGTGCCAGCAGTATCAGGGTGGCCTACGAGCAGTACTTC. It codes for CASSIRVAYEQYF.

J is TRBJ2-5 and V is TRBV3-1 (or the pseudogene TRBV3-2), with a tentative D call TRBD2 (5 bases). V lost 1 base to trimming and J lost 5 bases, with 5 bases between them. Per the germline V gene, CDR1 is LGHDT and CDR2 is YNNKEL (reference sequence). The CDR3 runs to 12 residues. CDR3 DNA: TGTGCCAGCAGCCAAGCGGGGGAGACCCAGTACTTC. This encodes CASSQAGETQYF.

In its sample, this clone was seen once. The CDR3 sequence is CASSPVRGSGIYNEQFF. CDR3 sequence (DNA): TGTGCCAGCAGTCCTGTGAGGGGTAGCGGAATCTACAATGAGCAGTTCTTC. This chain connects TRBV6-6 to TRBJ2-1; tentatively, D is TRBD2 (6 bases). Trimming stripped 5 bases from V and 3 bases from J, with 20 bases between. CDR3 length: 17 residues. The germline V gene encodes CDR1 MNHNY and CDR2 SVGAGI (reference sequence).

The rearrangement joins TRBV11-2 to TRBJ2-4; TRBD2 is a possible D gene (6 bases). The CDR3 consists of 15 residues. V lost 3 bases to trimming and J lost 1 base, with 10 bases between them. Germline V lookup: CDR1 SGHAT, CDR2 FQNNGV. The CDR3 sequence: CASSFGGPAKNIQYF. DNA for the CDR3: TGTGCCAGCAGCTTCGGAGGGCCGGCCAAAAACATTCAGTACTTC.

This chain uses TRBV15 with TRBJ1-2, with D perhaps matching TRBD1 (5 bases). V dropped 0 bases and J dropped 0 bases, with 11 bases sitting between them. Germline CDR1 reads LNHNV; CDR2 reads YYDKDF (reference sequence). This CDR3 is built from 16 residues. CDR3 coding DNA: TGTGCCACCAGCAGAGATAGGACAAGATCTAACTATGGCTACACCTTC. Amino acid sequence: CATSRDRTRSNYGYTF.

The chain carries TRBV24-1 and TRBJ2-5, with 7 bases identical to TRBD1. The V segment lost 4 bases and the J segment 6 bases; nucleotides outside the gene matches: 10. This CDR3 spans 15 amino acids. Per germline, CDR1 KGHDR and CDR2 SFDVKD. The CDR3 DNA follows: TGTGCCACCAGTGAGGGGGACAGCGGTTTAAAGACCCAGTACTTC. Its translation: CATSEGDSGLKTQYF.

CDR3 protein: CASSYSNRGSNYGYTF. CDR3 bases: TGTGCCAGCAGTTACTCGAACAGGGGAAGTAACTATGGCTACACCTTC. The rearrangement uses TRBV6-2 or TRBV6-3 and TRBJ1-2; 7 bases match TRBD1. The ends lost 0 bases at V and 1 base at J; junction bases unmatched: 5. CDR1 is MNHEY, CDR2 SVGEGT, per germline. The CDR3 is made up of 16 amino acids.

The chain joins TRBV19 to TRBJ2-2; D possibly corresponds to TRBD2 (5 bases). From germline, CDR1 is LNHDA and CDR2 SQIVND (reference sequence). The CDR3 sequence is 15 residues long. The ends were cut back, 6 bases at V and 2 bases at J, with 13 bases in the middle. The CDR3 DNA follows: TGTGCCAGTAGGGTTGAGGGAATTAACACCGGGGAGCTGTTTTTT. Its protein product is CASRVEGINTGELFF.

The chain is built from TRBV6-4 and TRBJ2-3, with D perhaps TRBD2 (7 bases). Germline V gives CDR1 MRHNA, CDR2 SNTAGT. This CDR3 is built from 17 residues. V lost 0 bases and J 3 bases, leaving 16 bases between the germline ends. The CDR3 loop reads CASSDSSSGGPTDTQYF. The CDR3 nucleotides read TGTGCCAGCAGTGACTCGTCTTCCGGGGGGCCTACAGATACGCAGTATTTT.

A few counts support this clone. The V and J genes are TRBV5-4 and TRBJ1-6, with 9 bases that match TRBD1. CDR3 length: 16 residues. V gave up 3 bases and J gave up 9 bases; unmatched junction bases: 10. In germline, CDR1 is SGHNT, CDR2 YYREEE (reference sequence). The CDR3 protein is CASSSEIGTGTSPLHF. Here the CDR3 DNA reads TGTGCCAGCAGCTCAGAGATTGGGACAGGGACTTCACCCCTCCACTTT.

The chain recombines TRBV29-1 with TRBJ1-5; TRBD1 matches 7 bases. Trimming at V came to 6 bases and at J to 2 bases, leaving 4 bases not matched to a gene. CDR3 length: 13 amino acids. Germline lookup yields CDR1 SQVTM and CDR2 ANQGSEA. The CDR3 loop reads CSVGTGGNQPQHF. Written as DNA, the CDR3 is TGCAGCGTGGGAACAGGGGGCAATCAGCCCCAGCATTTT. Variable domain in full (rest from reference TRBV29-1 and TRBJ1-5): SAVISQKPSRDICQRGTSLTIQCQVDSQVTMMFWYRQQPGQSLTLIATANQGSEATYESGFVIDKFPISRPNLTFSTLTVSNMSPEDSSIYLCSVGTGGNQPQHFGDGTRLSIL.

The V gene is TRBV28, the J gene TRBJ1-1; D unresolved. Trimming took 4 bases from V and 1 from J, leaving 7 bases between them. From germline, CDR1 is MDHEN and CDR2 SYDVKM. The CDR3 sequence is 13 residues long. The CDR3 sequence is CASSSGANTEAFF. The DNA for the CDR3 is TGTGCCAGCAGTTCGGGAGCGAACACTGAAGCTTTCTTT.

This chain links TRBV7-9 with TRBJ2-7; D might be TRBD1 (5 bases). The V gene's germline CDR1 is SEHNR and CDR2 FQNEAQ (reference sequence). Trimming took off 4 bases at V and 6 bases at J, with 16 bases between the two ends. The CDR3 length is 14 residues. CDR3 nucleotide sequence: TGTGCCAGCAGCTCAACCTTAAGGGGTGGCGAGCAGTACTTC. Protein sequence: CASSSTLRGGEQYF.

This clone came up once. The chain is built from TRBV30 and TRBJ2-3; 7 bases fit TRBD2. This CDR3 region has 14 residues. Looked up from germline, CDR1 is GTSNPN and CDR2 is SVGIG (reference sequence). Unmatched junction bases numbered 5, after V lost 0 bases and J lost 5 bases. The CDR3 region is CAWSVLVAGDTQYF. CDR3 DNA sequence: TGTGCCTGGAGTGTACTGGTAGCGGGAGATACGCAGTATTTT.

The chain couples TRBV28 to TRBJ2-5; 14 nucleotides line up with TRBD2. CDR1 and CDR2 from the germline V gene are MDHEN and SYDVKM. Unmatched junction bases numbered 8, after V lost 6 bases and J lost 5 bases. This CDR3 has 16 amino acids. The CDR3: CASRLGLAGEKETQYF. Written as DNA, the CDR3 is TGTGCCAGCAGATTGGGACTAGCGGGGGAGAAGGAGACCCAGTACTTC.

This chain joins TRBV5-1 and TRBJ1-2; D possibly corresponds to TRBD1 (6 bases). With 2 bases removed from V and 1 base from J, the gap between germline ends came to 9 bases. The CDR3 contains 14 residues. Germline V gives CDR1 SGHRS, CDR2 YFSETQ. The CDR3 here is CASSFDRSNYGYTF. CDR3 nucleotides: TGCGCCAGCAGCTTCGACAGGAGTAACTATGGCTACACCTTC.

This sequence joins TRBV5-4 and TRBJ2-3; 10 bases agree with TRBD2. The CDR3 consists of 15 residues. CDR1 is SGHNT, CDR2 YYREEE, per germline (reference sequence). V trimming: 4 bases; J trimming: 0 bases; junction bases outside the gene matches: 2. The CDR3 loop is CASSATSGSTDTQYF. As DNA, the CDR3 is TGTGCCAGCAGCGCGACTAGCGGGAGCACAGATACGCAGTATTTT.

The chain carries TRBV5-1 and TRBJ2-2; TRBD2 matches 8 bases. This CDR3 has 16 amino acids. Looked up from germline, CDR1 is SGHRS and CDR2 is YFSETQ. The ends lost 1 base at V and 0 bases at J; junction bases unmatched: 2. The CDR3 DNA sequence: TGCGCCAGCAGCTTGATACTAGCGGCGAACACCGGGGAGCTGTTTTTT. It translates to CASSLILAANTGELFF.

The J gene is TRBJ1-3, the V gene TRBV7-2; 11 bases are shared with TRBD1. The junction had 1 base not matched to a gene; V was cut back by 3 bases and J by 3 bases. CDR3 length: 15 residues. Per germline, CDR1 SGHTA and CDR2 FQGNSA. CDR3 sequence reads: CASSLGQGDGNTIYF. In nucleotides, the CDR3 is TGTGCCAGCAGCTTGGGACAGGGGGATGGAAACACCATATATTTT.

The J gene is TRBJ2-3, the V gene TRBV6-6; tentatively, D is TRBD2 (7 bases). V lost 6 bases and J 1 base, leaving 14 bases between the germline ends. Germline V gene lookup returns CDR1 MNHNY and CDR2 SVGAGI (reference sequence). The CDR3 is 15 residues long. In DNA, the CDR3 is TGTGCCAGCAGACACGGGGGGCAGGGCACAGATACGCAGTATTTT. Protein: CASRHGGQGTDTQYF.

The genes are TRBV5-1 and TRBJ2-1; TRBD2 agrees at 13 bases. Germline CDR1 is SGHRS and CDR2 is YFSETQ. V lost 5 bases to trimming and J lost 6 bases; unmatched junction nucleotides: 2. The CDR3 totals 14 residues. In nucleotides, the CDR3 is TGCGCCAGCAGTCGGACTAGCGGGGGCAATGAGCAGTTCTTC. Translation: CASSRTSGGNEQFF.

The DNA for the CDR3 is TGTGCCAGTAACCCGACTAGCGGGAGGGCCGGATCAGATACGCAGTATTTT. Amino acid sequence: CASNPTSGRAGSDTQYF. The J gene is TRBJ2-3, the V gene TRBV19, with TRBD2 identical over 14 bases. Germline CDR1 reads LNHDA; CDR2 reads SQIVND (reference sequence). There are 17 residues in the CDR3. The trim removed 7 bases at V and 4 bases at J, leaving 10 bases unmatched.

V is TRBV28 and J is TRBJ1-2; 12 bases map to TRBD1. V shed 5 bases, J shed 8 bases, and the junction held 9 bases outside the gene matches. Germline values: CDR1 MDHEN, CDR2 SYDVKM. The CDR3 spans 15 residues. As DNA, the CDR3 is TGTGCCAGCAGTCATTCTGGGACAGGGGGCTGGGGCTACACCTTC. Translated: CASSHSGTGGWGYTF.

The chain combines TRBV15 with TRBJ2-7; D may be TRBD2 (6 bases). Germline values: CDR1 LNHNV, CDR2 YYDKDF (reference sequence). Trimming took off 3 bases at V and 7 bases at J, with 16 bases between the two ends. This CDR3 has 14 residues. The DNA for the CDR3 is TGTGCCACCAGCAGCCGGGCGACTGGGAGGGAGCAGTACTTC. Translation gives CATSSRATGREQYF. The whole variable domain, filled in from reference TRBV15 and TRBJ2-7, reads DAMVIQNPRYQVTQFGKPVTLSCSQTLNHNVMYWYQQKSSQAPKLLFHYYDKDFNNEADTPDNFQSRRPNTSFCFLDIRSPGLGDTAMYLCATSSRATGREQYFGPGTRLTVT.